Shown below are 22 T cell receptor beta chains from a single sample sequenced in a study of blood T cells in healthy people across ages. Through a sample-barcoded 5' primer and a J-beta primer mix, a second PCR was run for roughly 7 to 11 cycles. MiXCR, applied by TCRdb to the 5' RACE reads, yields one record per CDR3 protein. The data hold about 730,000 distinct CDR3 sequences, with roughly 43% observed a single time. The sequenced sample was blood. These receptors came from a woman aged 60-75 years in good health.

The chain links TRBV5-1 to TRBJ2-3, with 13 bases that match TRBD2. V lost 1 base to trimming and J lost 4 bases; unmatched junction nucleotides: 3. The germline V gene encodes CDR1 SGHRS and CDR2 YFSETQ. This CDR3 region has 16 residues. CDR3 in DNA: TGCGCCAGCAGCTTGAGAACTAGCGGGGGGGCAGATACGCAGTATTTT. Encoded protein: CASSLRTSGGADTQYF. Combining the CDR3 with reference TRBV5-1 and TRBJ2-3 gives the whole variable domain KAGVTQTPRYLIKTRGQQVTLSCSPISGHRSVSWYQQTPGQGLQFLFEYFSETQRNKGNFPGRFSGRQFSNSRSEMNVSTLELGDSALYLCASSLRTSGGADTQYFGPGTRLTVL.

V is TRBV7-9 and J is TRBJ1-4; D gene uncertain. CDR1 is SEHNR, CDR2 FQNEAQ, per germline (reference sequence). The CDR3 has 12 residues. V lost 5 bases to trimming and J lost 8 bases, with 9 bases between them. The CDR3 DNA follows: TGTGCCAGCAGCCTAGTCAGCGAAAAACTGTTTTTT. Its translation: CASSLVSEKLFF.

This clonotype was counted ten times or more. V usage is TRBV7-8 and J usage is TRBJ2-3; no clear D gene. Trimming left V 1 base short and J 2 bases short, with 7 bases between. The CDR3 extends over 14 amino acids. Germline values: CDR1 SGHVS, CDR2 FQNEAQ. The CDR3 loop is CASSLVSPTDTQYF. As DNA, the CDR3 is TGTGCCAGCAGCTTAGTCTCGCCCACAGATACGCAGTATTTT.

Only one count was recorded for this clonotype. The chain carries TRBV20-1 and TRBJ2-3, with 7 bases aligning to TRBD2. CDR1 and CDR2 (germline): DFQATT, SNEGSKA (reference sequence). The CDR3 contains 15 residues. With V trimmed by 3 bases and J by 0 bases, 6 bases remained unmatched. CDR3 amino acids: CSARTGGASTDTQYF. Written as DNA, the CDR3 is TGCAGTGCTAGGACGGGAGGTGCAAGCACAGATACGCAGTATTTT.

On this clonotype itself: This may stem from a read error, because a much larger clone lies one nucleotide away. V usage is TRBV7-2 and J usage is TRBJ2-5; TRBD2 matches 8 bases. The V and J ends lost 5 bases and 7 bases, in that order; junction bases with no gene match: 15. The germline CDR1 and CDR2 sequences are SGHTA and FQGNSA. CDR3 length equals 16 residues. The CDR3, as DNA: TGTGCCAGCAGCCTTGGGCTAGCGGGCGCCTCGGTGACCCAGTACTTC. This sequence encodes CASSLGLAGASVTQYF. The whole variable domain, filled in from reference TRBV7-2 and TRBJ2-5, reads GAGVSQSPSNKVTEKGKDVELRCDPISGHTALYWYRQSLGQGLEFLIYFQGNSAPDKSGLPSDRFSAERTGGSVSTLTIQRTQQEDSAVYLCASSLGLAGASVTQYFGPGTRLLVL.

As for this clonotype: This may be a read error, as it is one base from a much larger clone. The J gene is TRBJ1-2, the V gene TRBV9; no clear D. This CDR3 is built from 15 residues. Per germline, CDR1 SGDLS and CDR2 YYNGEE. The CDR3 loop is CVSSVEEATNYGYTF. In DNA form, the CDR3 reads TGTGTCAGCAGCGTAGAGGAAGCGACGAACTATGGCTACACCTTC.

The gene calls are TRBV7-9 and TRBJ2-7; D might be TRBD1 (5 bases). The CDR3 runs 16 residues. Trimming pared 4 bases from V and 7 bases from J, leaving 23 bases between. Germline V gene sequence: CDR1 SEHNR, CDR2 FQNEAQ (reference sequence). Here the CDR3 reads CASSSTGTSSYNEQYF. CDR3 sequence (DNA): TGTGCCAGCAGCTCTACAGGCACTTCTTCCTACAATGAGCAGTACTTC.

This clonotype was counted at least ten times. As DNA, the CDR3 is TGTGCCAGCAACGACTTGTTTCCGGACGAGCAGTACTTC. This encodes CASNDLFPDEQYF. The chain couples TRBV6-2 or TRBV6-3 to TRBJ2-7; D gene ambiguous. The CDR3 is made up of 13 amino acids. The germline V gene encodes CDR1 MNHEY and CDR2 SVGEGT. Deletions cut 7 bases from V and 5 bases from J, with 15 bases between.

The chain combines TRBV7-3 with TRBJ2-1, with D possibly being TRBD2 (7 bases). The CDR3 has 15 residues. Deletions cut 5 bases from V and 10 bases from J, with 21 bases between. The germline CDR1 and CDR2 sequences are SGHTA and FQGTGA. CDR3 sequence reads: CASSPSGGITREQFF. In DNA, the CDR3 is TGTGCCAGCAGCCCCTCGGGGGGCATTACTAGGGAGCAGTTCTTC.

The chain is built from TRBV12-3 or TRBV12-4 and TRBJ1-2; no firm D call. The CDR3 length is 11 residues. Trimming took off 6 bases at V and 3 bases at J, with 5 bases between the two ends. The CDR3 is CASRLDYGYTF. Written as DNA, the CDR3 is TGTGCCAGCAGGCTAGACTATGGCTACACCTTC.

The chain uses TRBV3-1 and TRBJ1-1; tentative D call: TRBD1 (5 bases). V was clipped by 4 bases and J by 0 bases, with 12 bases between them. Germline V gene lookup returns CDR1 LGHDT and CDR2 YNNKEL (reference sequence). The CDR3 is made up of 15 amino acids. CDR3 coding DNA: TGTGCCAGCAGCCCAAACGGGGGGATGAACACTGAAGCTTTCTTT. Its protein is CASSPNGGMNTEAFF.

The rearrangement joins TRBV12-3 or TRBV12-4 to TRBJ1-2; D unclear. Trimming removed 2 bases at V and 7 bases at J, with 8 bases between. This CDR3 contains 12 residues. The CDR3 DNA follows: TGTGCCAGCAGTTTACCGGGAGGTGGCTACACCTTC. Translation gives CASSLPGGGYTF.

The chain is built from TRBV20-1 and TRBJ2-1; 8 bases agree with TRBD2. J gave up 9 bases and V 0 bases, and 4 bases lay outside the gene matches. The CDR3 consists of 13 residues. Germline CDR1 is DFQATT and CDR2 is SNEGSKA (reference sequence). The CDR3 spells CSAREGLVVEQFF. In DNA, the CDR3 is TGCAGTGCTAGAGAGGGACTAGTTGTTGAGCAGTTCTTC.

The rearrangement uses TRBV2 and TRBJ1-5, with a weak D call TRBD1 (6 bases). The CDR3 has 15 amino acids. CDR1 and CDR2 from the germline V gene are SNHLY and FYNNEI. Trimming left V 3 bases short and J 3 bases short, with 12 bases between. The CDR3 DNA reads TGTGCCAGCAGTGACGGCAGGGGAAACAATCAGCCCCAGCATTTT. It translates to CASSDGRGNNQPQHF.

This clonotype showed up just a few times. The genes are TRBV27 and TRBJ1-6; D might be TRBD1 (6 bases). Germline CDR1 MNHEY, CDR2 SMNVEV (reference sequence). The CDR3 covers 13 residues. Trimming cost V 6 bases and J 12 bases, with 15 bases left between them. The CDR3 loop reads CASSWGHSEPLHF. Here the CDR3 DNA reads TGTGCCAGCAGCTGGGGACACTCCGAACCCCTCCACTTT.

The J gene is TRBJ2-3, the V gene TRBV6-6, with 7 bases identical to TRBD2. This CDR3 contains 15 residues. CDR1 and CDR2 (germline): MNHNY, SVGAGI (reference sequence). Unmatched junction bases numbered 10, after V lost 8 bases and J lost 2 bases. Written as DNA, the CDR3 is TGTGCCAGCCGACTAACCCGGGACTACACAGATACGCAGTATTTT. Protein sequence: CASRLTRDYTDTQYF.

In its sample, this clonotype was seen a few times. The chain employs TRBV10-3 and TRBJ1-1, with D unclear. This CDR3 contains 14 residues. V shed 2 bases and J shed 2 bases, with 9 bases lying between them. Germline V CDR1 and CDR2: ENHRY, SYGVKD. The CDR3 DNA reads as TGTGCCATCAGTGAGGGACCCACAAACACTGAAGCTTTCTTT. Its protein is CAISEGPTNTEAFF.

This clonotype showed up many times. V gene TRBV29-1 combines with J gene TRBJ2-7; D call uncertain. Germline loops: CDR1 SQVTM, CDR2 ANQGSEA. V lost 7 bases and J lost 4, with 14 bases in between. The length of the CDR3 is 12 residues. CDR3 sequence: CSARNEEYEQYF. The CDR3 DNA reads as TGCAGCGCCCGCAACGAAGAATACGAGCAGTACTTC.

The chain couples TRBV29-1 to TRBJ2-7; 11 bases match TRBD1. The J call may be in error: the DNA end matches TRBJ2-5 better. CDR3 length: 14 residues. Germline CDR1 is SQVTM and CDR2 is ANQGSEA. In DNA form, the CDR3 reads TGCAGCGCCGGAGGGGACAGGGGGGGAGAGACCCAGTACTTC. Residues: CSAGGDRGGETQYF.

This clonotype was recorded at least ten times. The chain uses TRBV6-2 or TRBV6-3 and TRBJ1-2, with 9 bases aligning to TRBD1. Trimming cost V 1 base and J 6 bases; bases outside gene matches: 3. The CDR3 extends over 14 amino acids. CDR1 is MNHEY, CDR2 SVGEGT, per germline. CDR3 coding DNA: TGTGCCAGCAGTTACTGGGACAGGGTGGATGGCTACACCTTC. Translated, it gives CASSYWDRVDGYTF.

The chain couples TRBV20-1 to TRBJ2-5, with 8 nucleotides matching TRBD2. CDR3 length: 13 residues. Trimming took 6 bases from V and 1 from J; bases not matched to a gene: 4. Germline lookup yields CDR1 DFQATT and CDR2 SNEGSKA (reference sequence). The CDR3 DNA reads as TGCAGTGCCATAGCGGGGTCCCAAGAGACCCAGTACTTC. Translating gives CSAIAGSQETQYF.

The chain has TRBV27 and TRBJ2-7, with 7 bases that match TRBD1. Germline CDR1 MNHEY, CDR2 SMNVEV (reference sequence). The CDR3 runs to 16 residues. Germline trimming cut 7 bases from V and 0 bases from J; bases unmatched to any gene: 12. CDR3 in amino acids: CASTPKGTVPSYEQYF. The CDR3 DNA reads TGTGCCAGCACCCCCAAGGGGACAGTCCCCTCCTACGAGCAGTACTTC.